This T cell receptor beta chain is drawn from a study of cytomegalovirus exposure and HLA in healthy donors. The study's findings and limits: CMV serostatus stood as the only immune exposure information on hand.

PCR primers comprised 60 Vbeta and 13 Jbeta primers. Method: immunoSEQ multiplex PCR; TCRdb's copy keeps in-frame clones and lacks some. The sample yields 90,000 to 130,000 clones, about four fifths seen once. About this clone: Its antigen is unknown.

Healthy individuals who donated bone marrow served as the donors. Sequenced input: PBMCs. The receptor comes from a woman aged 18-30 years in good health and CMV-seropositive.

CDR3: CASRDSTGGTDTQYF. The CDR3 DNA reads as TGTGCCAGCAGGGACTCGACAGGGGGCACAGATACGCAGTATTTT. The V call is TRBV2, the J call TRBJ2-3, with 8 nucleotides matching TRBD1. Germline loops: CDR1 SNHLY, CDR2 FYNNEI. The CDR3 runs to 15 residues. V was clipped by 6 bases and J by 1 base; unmatched bases: 6.